The 22 T cell receptor beta chains given below trace back to one sample, sequenced in a study of blood T cell repertoires in COVID-19. The method was immunoSEQ multiplex PCR; TCRdb's version includes in-frame clones alone and lacks a portion of them. In the table there are some 190,000 clones, 80% to 90% of which are singletons. Sequences were obtained from peripheral blood. These receptors all stem from a man aged 18 to 29 with active or convalescent COVID-19.

The chain links TRBV6-2 or TRBV6-3 to TRBJ2-7; D is possibly TRBD2 (6 bases). The CDR3 contains 14 residues. Germline V gene data show CDR1 as MNHEY and CDR2 as SVGEGT. Trimming removed 6 bases from V and 3 bases from J, with 15 bases in between. CDR3: CASSLKGLRYEQYF. The DNA of the CDR3 is TGTGCCAGCAGCCTAAAGGGACTCCGCTACGAGCAGTACTTC.

The CDR3 DNA sequence: TGTGCCAGCAGCCAAGTCGGCGCTTCGACTAGCGGTACCTACGAGCAGTACTTC. This gives the protein CASSQVGASTSGTYEQYF. The chain uses TRBV3-1 (or the pseudogene TRBV3-2) and TRBJ2-7, with 9 nucleotides matching TRBD2. This CDR3 spans 18 amino acids. V dropped 1 base and J dropped 2; count of bases not matched to a gene: 12. Germline V gene data show CDR1 as LGHDT and CDR2 as YNNKEL (reference sequence).

This clone was counted once. Its ends do not fully match the called genes, so a read error is possible. The V and J genes are TRBV7-8 and TRBJ2-6; D call uncertain. CDR3 length equals 15 residues. Germline V gives CDR1 SGHVS, CDR2 FQNEAQ. CDR3 sequence reads: CVSSLHISGANVLTF. CDR3 sequence (DNA): TGTGTCAGCAGCCTGCACATCTCTGGGGCCAACGTCCTGACTTTC. The full variable domain, rest sourced from reference TRBV7-8 and TRBJ2-6, is GAGVSQSPRYKVAKRGQDVALRCDPISGHVSLFWYQQALGQGPEFLTYFQNEAQLDKSGLPSDRFFAERPEGSVSTLKIQRTQQEDSAVYLCVSSLHISGANVLTFGAGSRLTVL.

The J gene is TRBJ1-1, the V gene TRBV30; 9 bases line up with TRBD1. The CDR3 is made up of 14 amino acids. Germline V gene sequence: CDR1 GTSNPN, CDR2 SVGIG (reference sequence). Trimming at V came to 0 bases and at J to 8 bases, leaving 7 bases not matched to a gene. CDR3 DNA: TGTGCCTGGAGTGTAAGCCGGACAGGGGTGGAAGCTTTCTTT. Encoded protein: CAWSVSRTGVEAFF.

This clone was observed a few times. CDR3 sequence (DNA): TGCGCCAGCAGCCGGGGGACAGTGGATCCCCCTCCCTACGAGCAGTACTTC. Amino acids: CASSRGTVDPPPYEQYF. The chain carries TRBV10-1 and TRBJ2-7, with TRBD1 as a possible D gene (7 bases). V lost 6 bases, J lost 2 bases, and 23 bases lay in between. CDR1 and CDR2 from the germline V gene are WNHNN and SYGVQD (reference sequence). This CDR3 has 17 residues.

The chain recombines TRBV25-1 with TRBJ1-2; D uncertain. The V and J ends lost 3 bases and 0 bases respectively, with 11 bases between them. CDR3 length equals 15 residues. CDR1 is MGHDK, CDR2 SYGVNS, per germline. The CDR3 sequence: CASSDSAETNYGYTF. The CDR3 DNA sequence: TGTGCCAGCAGTGACTCGGCGGAGACTAACTATGGCTACACCTTC.

The gene calls are TRBV7-8 and TRBJ2-3; 8 bases align to TRBD1. Looked up from germline, CDR1 is SGHVS and CDR2 is FQNEAQ. With 3 bases clipped from V and 4 bases from J, the junction kept 6 bases outside the gene matches. The CDR3 is made up of 15 amino acids. DNA of the CDR3: TGTGCCAGCAGCTTTGACAGGGGACGGGCAGATACGCAGTATTTT. Its translation is CASSFDRGRADTQYF.

The genes are TRBV14 and TRBJ2-1; TRBD2 might be the D (6 bases). The germline V gene encodes CDR1 SGHDN and CDR2 FVKESK. V was cut by 0 bases and J by 9 bases, with 9 bases left in between. The CDR3 extends over 13 amino acids. DNA of the CDR3: TGTGCCAGCAGCCAAGATCGGGAGCCTGAGCAGTTCTTC. Amino acid sequence: CASSQDREPEQFF.

In this sample, this clone turned up a few times. The V gene is TRBV28, the J gene TRBJ1-2; D gene ambiguous. V lost 6 bases and J lost 3, with 8 bases in between. The length of the CDR3 is 12 residues. Per the germline V gene, CDR1 is MDHEN and CDR2 is SYDVKM. In nucleotides, the CDR3 is TGTGCCAGCAGCCTTACAGACTATGGCTACACCTTC. Translated: CASSLTDYGYTF.

CDR3 nucleotide sequence: TGCGCCAGCAGTGGACCCACCACAGGGGGACGTGGCAATCAGCCCCAGCATTTT. It encodes CASSGPTTGGRGNQPQHF. This chain joins TRBV10-2 and TRBJ1-5; 8 positions match TRBD1. Trimming removed 4 bases from V and 2 bases from J; junction bases left unmatched: 13. The CDR3 runs 18 residues. CDR1 is WSHSY, CDR2 SAAADI, per germline.

V usage is TRBV27 and J usage is TRBJ2-1, with D perhaps matching TRBD2 (5 bases). Trimming cost V 6 bases and J 5 bases, with 17 bases left between them. The CDR3 length is 15 residues. The V gene's germline CDR1 is MNHEY and CDR2 SMNVEV (reference sequence). CDR3 in amino acids: CASRSLRAGDNEQFF. The CDR3 region has the DNA TGTGCCAGCAGATCTCTGCGGGCTGGGGACAATGAGCAGTTCTTC.

The rearrangement joins TRBV14 to TRBJ1-4, with D tentatively TRBD1 (5 bases). CDR1 and CDR2 from the germline V gene are SGHDN and FVKESK. The V gene lost 0 bases and the J gene lost 4 bases, with 12 bases spanning the gap. The CDR3 consists of 16 residues. The CDR3 sequence is CASSQDPTGLNEKLFF. The CDR3, as DNA: TGTGCCAGCAGCCAAGATCCAACAGGCCTTAATGAAAAACTGTTTTTT.

V and J are TRBV29-1 and TRBJ1-2, with D possibly being TRBD1 (5 bases). The CDR3 sequence is 15 residues long. Trimming cost V 3 bases and J 0 bases, with 14 bases left between them. The germline V gene has CDR1 SQVTM and CDR2 ANQGSEA. The CDR3 nucleotides are TGCAGCGTTGATGGGGGGTCGGAAGCTAACTATGGCTACACCTTC. As protein: CSVDGGSEANYGYTF.

The J gene is TRBJ2-5, the V gene TRBV4-3, with D possibly being TRBD2 (5 bases). The CDR3 is made up of 17 amino acids. The germline CDR1 and CDR2 sequences are LGHNA and YSLEER. The V end lost 0 bases, the J end lost 3 bases, and 17 bases lay between the germline ends. The CDR3 is CASSQDLTRLGEETQYF. DNA for the CDR3: TGCGCCAGCAGCCAAGATCTAACTAGGCTAGGAGAAGAGACCCAGTACTTC.

This chain uses TRBV7-2 with TRBJ2-7; 10 bases are a match to TRBD2. There are 15 residues in the CDR3. The J segment lost 1 base and the V segment lost 2 bases, leaving 2 bases of the junction unmatched. Germline V gene lookup returns CDR1 SGHTA and CDR2 FQGNSA. This chain's CDR3 is CASSLRAGGSYEQYF. The DNA of the CDR3 is TGTGCCAGCAGCTTACGAGCGGGAGGGTCCTACGAGCAGTACTTC.

In DNA, the CDR3 is TGTGCCTGGACTCCCCTGGGGGGGAGATCACCCCTCCACTTT. Translated, it gives CAWTPLGGRSPLHF. V usage is TRBV30 and J usage is TRBJ1-6; TRBD1 is a possible D gene (5 bases). Between the trimmed V and J ends, which lost 4 bases and 10 bases, there was a span of 17 bases. The CDR3 sequence is 14 residues long. Germline V gives CDR1 GTSNPN, CDR2 SVGIG (reference sequence). The entire variable domain, with the rest obtained from reference TRBV30 and TRBJ1-6, is as follows: SQTIHQWPATLVQPVGSPLSLECTVEGTSNPNLYWYRQAAGRGLQLLFYSVGIGQISSEVPQNLSASRPQDRQFILSSKKLLLSDSGFYLCAWTPLGGRSPLHFGNGTRLTVT.

As DNA, the CDR3 is TGTGCCAGTAGTATTCGTGAGGGACTAGGCCTTCTGAATGAGCAGTTCTTC. This gives the protein CASSIREGLGLLNEQFF. The chain is built from TRBV19 and TRBJ2-1; 8 bases map to TRBD2. Looked up from germline, CDR1 is LNHDA and CDR2 is SQIVND (reference sequence). The CDR3 is 17 amino acids. The V and J ends lost 3 bases and 7 bases, in that order; junction bases with no gene match: 14.

The chain is built from TRBV19 and TRBJ2-3, with a tentative D call TRBD1 (6 bases). The V gene lost 0 bases and the J gene lost 1 base, with 17 bases spanning the gap. The CDR3 runs 18 residues. Germline V gives CDR1 LNHDA, CDR2 SQIVND (reference sequence). The CDR3 region is CASSIDLWTVGGTDTQYF. The CDR3 coding sequence is TGTGCCAGTAGTATAGATCTATGGACAGTTGGAGGCACAGATACGCAGTATTTT.

The chain joins TRBV28 to TRBJ1-3; D not certain. Germline CDR1 and CDR2: MDHEN and SYDVKM. Trimming cost V 6 bases and J 2 bases, with 11 bases left between them. There are 14 residues in the CDR3. The CDR3: CASSPQMPGNTIYF. Written as DNA, the CDR3 is TGTGCCAGCAGCCCACAAATGCCTGGAAACACCATATATTTT.

The chain joins TRBV25-1 to TRBJ1-1, with 10 bases that match TRBD1. J gave up 4 bases and V 6 bases, and 2 bases lay outside the gene matches. CDR1 is MGHDK and CDR2 is SYGVNS in the germline V gene. The CDR3 is 13 residues long. CDR3 bases: TGTGCCAGCAGGGGGACAGGGGCCACTGAAGCTTTCTTT. Translation gives CASRGTGATEAFF.

This clone was picked up one time. The rearrangement links TRBV4-1 to TRBJ2-1; maybe TRBD1 (5 bases). Trimming took 0 bases from V and 6 from J, leaving 18 bases between them. The CDR3 is 17 amino acids. Germline-derived CDR1 and CDR2 are MGHRA and YSYEKL. CDR3 in DNA: TGCGCCAGCAGCCAAGAAAGGTACGCAGGGTTGGGCAATGAGCAGTTCTTC. It yields the protein CASSQERYAGLGNEQFF.

The sample holds a few counts of this clone. The genes are TRBV11-2 and TRBJ2-5; the match to TRBD2 covers 7 bases. J gave up 2 bases and V 2 bases, and 5 bases lay outside the gene matches. CDR3 length equals 15 residues. CDR1 is SGHAT and CDR2 is FQNNGV in the germline V gene. Here the CDR3 reads CASSLLGLPQETQYF. Written as DNA, the CDR3 is TGTGCCAGCAGCTTATTGGGACTACCACAAGAGACCCAGTACTTC.